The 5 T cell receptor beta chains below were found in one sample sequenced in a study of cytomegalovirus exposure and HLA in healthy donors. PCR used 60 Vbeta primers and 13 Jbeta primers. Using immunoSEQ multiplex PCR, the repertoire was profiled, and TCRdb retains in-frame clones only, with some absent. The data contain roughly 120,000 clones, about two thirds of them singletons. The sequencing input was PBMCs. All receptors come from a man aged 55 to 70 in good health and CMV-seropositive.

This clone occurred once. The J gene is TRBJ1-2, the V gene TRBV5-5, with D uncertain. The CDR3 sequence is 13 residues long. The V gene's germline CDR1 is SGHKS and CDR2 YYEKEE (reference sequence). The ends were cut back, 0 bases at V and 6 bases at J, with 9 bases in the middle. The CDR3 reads CASSLARQDGYTF. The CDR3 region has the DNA TGTGCCAGCAGCTTGGCCCGGCAGGATGGCTACACCTTC.

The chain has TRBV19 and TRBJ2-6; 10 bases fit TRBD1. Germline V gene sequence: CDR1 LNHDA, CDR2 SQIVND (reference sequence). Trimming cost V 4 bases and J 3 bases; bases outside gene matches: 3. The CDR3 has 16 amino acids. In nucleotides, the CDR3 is TGTGCCAGTAGTAAGACAGGGGGCTTTGGGGCCAACGTCCTGACTTTC. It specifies CASSKTGGFGANVLTF. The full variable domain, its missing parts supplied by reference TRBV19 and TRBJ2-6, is DGGITQSPKYLFRKEGQNVTLSCEQNLNHDAMYWYRQDPGQGLRLIYYSQIVNDFQKGDIAEGYSVSREKKESFPLTVTSAQKNPTAFYLCASSKTGGFGANVLTFGAGSRLTVL.

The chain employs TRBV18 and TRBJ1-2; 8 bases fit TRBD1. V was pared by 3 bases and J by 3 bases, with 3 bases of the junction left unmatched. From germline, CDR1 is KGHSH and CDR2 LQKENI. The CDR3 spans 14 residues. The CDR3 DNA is TGTGCCAGCTCACCCACACAGGGGGACTATGGCTACACCTTC. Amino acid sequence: CASSPTQGDYGYTF.

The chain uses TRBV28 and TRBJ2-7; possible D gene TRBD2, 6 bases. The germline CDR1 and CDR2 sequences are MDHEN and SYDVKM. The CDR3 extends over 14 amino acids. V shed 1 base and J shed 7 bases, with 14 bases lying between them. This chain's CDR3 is CASSLSTLAGEQYF. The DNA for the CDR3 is TGTGCCAGCAGTTTATCTACGCTCGCGGGGGAGCAGTACTTC.

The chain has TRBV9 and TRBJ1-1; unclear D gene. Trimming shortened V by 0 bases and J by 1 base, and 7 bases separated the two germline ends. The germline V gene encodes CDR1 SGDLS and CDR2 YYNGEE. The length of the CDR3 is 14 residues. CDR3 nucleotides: TGTGCCAGCAGCGTAGTGCGTCAGAACACTGAAGCTTTCTTT. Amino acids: CASSVVRQNTEAFF. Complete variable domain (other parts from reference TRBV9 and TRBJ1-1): DSGVTQTPKHLITATGQRVTLRCSPRSGDLSVYWYQQSLDQGLQFLIQYYNGEERAKGNILERFSAQQFPDLHSELNLSSLELGDSALYFCASSVVRQNTEAFFGQGTRLTVV.